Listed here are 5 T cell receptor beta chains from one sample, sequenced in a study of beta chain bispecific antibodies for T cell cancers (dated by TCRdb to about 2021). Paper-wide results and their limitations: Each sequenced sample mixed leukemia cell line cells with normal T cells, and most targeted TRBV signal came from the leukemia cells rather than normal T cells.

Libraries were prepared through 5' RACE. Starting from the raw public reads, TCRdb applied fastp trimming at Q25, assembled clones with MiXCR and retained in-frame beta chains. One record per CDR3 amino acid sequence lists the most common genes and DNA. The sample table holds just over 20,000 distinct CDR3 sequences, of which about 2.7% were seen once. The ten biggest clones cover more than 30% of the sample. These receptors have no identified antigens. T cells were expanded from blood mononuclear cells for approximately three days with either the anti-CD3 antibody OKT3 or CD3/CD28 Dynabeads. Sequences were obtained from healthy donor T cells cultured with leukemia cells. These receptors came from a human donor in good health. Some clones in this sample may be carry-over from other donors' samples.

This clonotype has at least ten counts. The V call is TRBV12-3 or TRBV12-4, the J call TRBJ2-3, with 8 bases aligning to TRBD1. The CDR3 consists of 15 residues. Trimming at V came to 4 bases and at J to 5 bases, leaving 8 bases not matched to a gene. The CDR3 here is CASSSGTGGRDTQYF. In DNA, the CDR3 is TGTGCCAGCAGTTCCGGGACAGGTGGCCGAGATACGCAGTATTTT.

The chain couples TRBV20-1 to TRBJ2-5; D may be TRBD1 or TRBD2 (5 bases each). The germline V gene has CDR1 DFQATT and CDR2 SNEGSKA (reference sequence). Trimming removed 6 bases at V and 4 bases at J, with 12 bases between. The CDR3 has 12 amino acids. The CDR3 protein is CSASEGIETQYF. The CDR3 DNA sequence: TGCAGTGCCAGCGAGGGGATAGAGACCCAGTACTTC.

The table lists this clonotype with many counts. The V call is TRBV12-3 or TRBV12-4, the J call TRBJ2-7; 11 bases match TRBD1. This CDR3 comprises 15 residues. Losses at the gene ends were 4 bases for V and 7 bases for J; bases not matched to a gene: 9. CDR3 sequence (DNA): TGTGCCAGCAGTTCACCGGGACAGGGGGGTCCTGAGCAGTACTTC. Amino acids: CASSSPGQGGPEQYF.

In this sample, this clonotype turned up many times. The CDR3 region is CASSPGTGLEQYF. CDR3 nucleotides: TGTGCCAGCAGCCCCGGGACAGGGTTAGAGCAGTACTTC. The chain uses TRBV11-2 and TRBJ2-7, with 9 bases matching TRBD1. Germline lookup yields CDR1 SGHAT and CDR2 FQNNGV. J lost 7 bases, V lost 5 bases, and 6 bases had no gene match. The CDR3 sequence is 13 residues long.

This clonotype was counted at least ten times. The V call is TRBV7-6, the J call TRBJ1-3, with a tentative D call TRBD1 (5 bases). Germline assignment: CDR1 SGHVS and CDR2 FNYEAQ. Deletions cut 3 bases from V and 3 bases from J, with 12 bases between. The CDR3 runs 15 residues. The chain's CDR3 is CASSLGLLSGNTIYF. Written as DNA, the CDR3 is TGTGCCAGCAGCTTGGGACTTTTGAGTGGAAACACCATATATTTT.